The clone carrying this T cell receptor (beta chain) turned up a few times. Its antigen is unidentified. This sample stems from a study of regulatory T cells in long-lasting Graves disease. General observations from the study: It was in persistent disease that TRBV28, TRBJ1-2 and TRBJ2-5 were favored.

The CDR3 spans 14 residues. CDR1 and CDR2 (germline): KGHSH, LQKENI. Between the trimmed V and J ends, which lost 3 bases and 5 bases, there was a span of 14 bases. Documented time point: persistent/refractory GD, antithyroid drugs over 5 years with positive TRAb. The TCR library was made from RNA that had been extracted from PBMCs in TRIzol. Arm-PCR of CDR3 regions and iRepertoire HTBI primers were used to build TCR beta libraries. MiXCR, run by TCRdb on the multiplex PCR reads, gives a single entry per CDR3 protein. This table holds under 500,000 distinct CDR3 sequences, around 21% found once. Sample: peripheral blood mononuclear cells (PBMCs), taken when the disease was refractory, from a patient treated with antithyroid drugs. The TCR comes from a female donor with Graves disease. The V gene is TRBV18, the J gene TRBJ2-7, with D possibly TRBD2 on 5 matching bases. The CDR3 DNA sequence: TGTGCCAGCTCACCCCGGACGGGGAGTGACGAGCAGTACTTC. It translates to CASSPRTGSDEQYF.